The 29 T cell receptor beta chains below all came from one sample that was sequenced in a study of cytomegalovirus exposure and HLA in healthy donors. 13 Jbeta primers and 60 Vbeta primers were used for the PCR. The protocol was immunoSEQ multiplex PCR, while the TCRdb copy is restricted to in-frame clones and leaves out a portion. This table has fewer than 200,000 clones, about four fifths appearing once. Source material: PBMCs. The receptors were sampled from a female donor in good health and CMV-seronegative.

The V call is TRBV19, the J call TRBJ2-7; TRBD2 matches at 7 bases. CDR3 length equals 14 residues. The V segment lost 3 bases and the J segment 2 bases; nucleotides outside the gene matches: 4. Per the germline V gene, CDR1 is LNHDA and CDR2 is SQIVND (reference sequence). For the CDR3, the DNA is TGTGCCAGTAGTATTCTGGCGGGGGCCTACGAGCAGTACTTC. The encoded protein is CASSILAGAYEQYF.

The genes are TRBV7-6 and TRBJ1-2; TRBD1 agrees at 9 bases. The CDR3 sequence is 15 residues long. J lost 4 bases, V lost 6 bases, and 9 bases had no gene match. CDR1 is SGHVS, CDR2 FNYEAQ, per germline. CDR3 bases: TGTGCCAGCAGGCCCGGACAGGGGTCAGGCTATGGCTACACCTTC. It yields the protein CASRPGQGSGYGYTF.

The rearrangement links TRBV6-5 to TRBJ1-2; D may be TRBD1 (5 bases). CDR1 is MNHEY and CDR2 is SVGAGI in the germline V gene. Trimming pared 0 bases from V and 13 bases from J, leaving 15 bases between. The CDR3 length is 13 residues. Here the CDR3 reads CASSYSDSVGGTF. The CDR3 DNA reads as TGTGCCAGCAGTTACTCTGACAGTGTGGGGGGCACCTTC.

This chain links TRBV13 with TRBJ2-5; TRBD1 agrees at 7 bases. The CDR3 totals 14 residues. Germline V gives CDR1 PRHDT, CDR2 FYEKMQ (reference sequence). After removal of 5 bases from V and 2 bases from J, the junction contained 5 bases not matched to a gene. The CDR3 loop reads CASSTLDRQETQYF. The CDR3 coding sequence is TGTGCCAGCAGCACCTTGGACAGGCAAGAGACCCAGTACTTC. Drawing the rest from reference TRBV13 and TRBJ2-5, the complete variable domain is AAGVIQSPRHLIKEKRETATLKCYPIPRHDTVYWYQQGPGQDPQFLISFYEKMQSDKGSIPDRFSAQQFSDYHSELNMSSLELGDSALYFCASSTLDRQETQYFGPGTRLLVL.

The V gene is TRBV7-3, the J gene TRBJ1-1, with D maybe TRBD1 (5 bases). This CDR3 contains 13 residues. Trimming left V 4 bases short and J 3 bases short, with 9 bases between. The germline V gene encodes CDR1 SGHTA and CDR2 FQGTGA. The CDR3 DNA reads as TGTGCCAGCAGCTGGTGGGGGGACACTGAAGCTTTCTTT. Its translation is CASSWWGDTEAFF.

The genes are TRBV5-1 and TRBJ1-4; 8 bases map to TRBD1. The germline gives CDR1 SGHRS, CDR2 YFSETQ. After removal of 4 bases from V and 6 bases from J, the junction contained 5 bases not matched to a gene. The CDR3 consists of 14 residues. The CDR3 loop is CASSPGQGYEKLFF. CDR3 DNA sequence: TGCGCCAGCAGCCCCGGACAGGGTTATGAAAAACTGTTTTTT.

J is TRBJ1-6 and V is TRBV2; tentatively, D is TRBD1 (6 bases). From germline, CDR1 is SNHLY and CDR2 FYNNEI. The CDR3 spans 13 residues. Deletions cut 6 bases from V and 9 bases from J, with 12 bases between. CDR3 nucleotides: TGTGCCAGCAGGACGGGACACGGTTCACCCCTCCACTTT. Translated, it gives CASRTGHGSPLHF.

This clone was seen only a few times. The DNA of the CDR3 is TGTGCCATAAGGGACAGGGGGCGCTGGGAGCAGTACTTC. It encodes CAIRDRGRWEQYF. J is TRBJ2-7 and V is TRBV2; 12 positions agree with TRBD1. The CDR3 is 13 amino acids. With V trimmed by 10 bases and J by 7 bases, 8 bases remained unmatched. Looked up from germline, CDR1 is SNHLY and CDR2 is FYNNEI.

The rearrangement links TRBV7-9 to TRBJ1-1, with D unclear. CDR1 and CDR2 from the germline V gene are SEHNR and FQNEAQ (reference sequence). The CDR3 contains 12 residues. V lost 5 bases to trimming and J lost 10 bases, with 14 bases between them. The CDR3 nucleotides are TGTGCCAGCAGCCCCCGGACTTTGGGAGCTTTCTTT. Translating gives CASSPRTLGAFF.

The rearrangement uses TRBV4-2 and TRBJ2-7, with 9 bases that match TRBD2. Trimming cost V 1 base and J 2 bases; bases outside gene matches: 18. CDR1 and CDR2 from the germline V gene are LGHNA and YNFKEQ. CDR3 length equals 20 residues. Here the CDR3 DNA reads TGTGCCAGCAGCCAAGGCCCGTCTATTCTAGCGGGACGCTCGGCCTACGAGCAGTACTTC. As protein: CASSQGPSILAGRSAYEQYF.

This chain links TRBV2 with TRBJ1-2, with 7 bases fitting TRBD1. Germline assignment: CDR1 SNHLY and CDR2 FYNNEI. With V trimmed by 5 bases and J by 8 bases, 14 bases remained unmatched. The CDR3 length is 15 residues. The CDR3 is CASSSIQETGLGYTF. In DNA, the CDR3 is TGTGCCAGCAGTTCAATTCAGGAGACAGGGTTAGGCTACACCTTC.

The CDR3 reads CASSSGSSREQYF. The CDR3 DNA reads TGTGCCAGTAGTAGCGGGAGTTCTCGGGAGCAGTACTTC. The chain carries TRBV19 and TRBJ2-7; 7 bases map to TRBD2. V lost 4 bases to trimming and J lost 7 bases; unmatched junction nucleotides: 7. The V gene's germline CDR1 is LNHDA and CDR2 SQIVND (reference sequence). This CDR3 contains 13 residues.

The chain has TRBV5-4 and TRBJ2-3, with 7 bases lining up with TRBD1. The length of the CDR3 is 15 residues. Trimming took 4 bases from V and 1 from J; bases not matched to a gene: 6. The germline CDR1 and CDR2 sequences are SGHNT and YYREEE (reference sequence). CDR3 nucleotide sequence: TGTGCCAGCAGCCCCTCCGGGACAGGCACAGATACGCAGTATTTT. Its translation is CASSPSGTGTDTQYF.

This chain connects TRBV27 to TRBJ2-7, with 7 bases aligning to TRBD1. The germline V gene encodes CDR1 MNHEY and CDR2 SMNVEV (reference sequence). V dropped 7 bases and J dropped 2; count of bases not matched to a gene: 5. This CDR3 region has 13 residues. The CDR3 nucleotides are TGTGCCAGCACCGGGGACAGCCCCTACGAGCAGTACTTC. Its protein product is CASTGDSPYEQYF.

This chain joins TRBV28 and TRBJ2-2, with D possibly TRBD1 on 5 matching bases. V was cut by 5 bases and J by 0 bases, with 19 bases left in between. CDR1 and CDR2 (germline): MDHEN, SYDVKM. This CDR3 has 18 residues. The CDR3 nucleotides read TGTGCCAGCAGTCCTATAGGATGGACATTCGCGAACACCGGGGAGCTGTTTTTT. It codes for CASSPIGWTFANTGELFF.

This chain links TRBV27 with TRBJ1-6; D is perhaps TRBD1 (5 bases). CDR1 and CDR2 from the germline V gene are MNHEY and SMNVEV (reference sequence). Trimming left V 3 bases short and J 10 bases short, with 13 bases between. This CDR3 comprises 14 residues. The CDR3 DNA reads TGTGCCAGCAGTTTGACAAGGGGAGGATCACCCCTCCACTTT. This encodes CASSLTRGGSPLHF.

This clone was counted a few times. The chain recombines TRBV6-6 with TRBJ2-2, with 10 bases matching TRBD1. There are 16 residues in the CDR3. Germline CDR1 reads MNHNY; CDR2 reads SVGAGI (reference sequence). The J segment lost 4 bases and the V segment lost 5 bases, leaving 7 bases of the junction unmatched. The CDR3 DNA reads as TGTGCCAGCAGTCAAGGACAGGGGGGCAGCACCGGGGAGCTGTTTTTT. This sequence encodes CASSQGQGGSTGELFF.

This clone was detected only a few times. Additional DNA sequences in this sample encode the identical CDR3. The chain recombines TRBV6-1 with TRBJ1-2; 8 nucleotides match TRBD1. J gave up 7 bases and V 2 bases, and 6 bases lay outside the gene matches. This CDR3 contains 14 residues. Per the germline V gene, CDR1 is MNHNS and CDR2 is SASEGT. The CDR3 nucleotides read TGTGCCAGCAGTGAATGGACAGGGACGGGTGGCTACACCTTC. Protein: CASSEWTGTGGYTF.

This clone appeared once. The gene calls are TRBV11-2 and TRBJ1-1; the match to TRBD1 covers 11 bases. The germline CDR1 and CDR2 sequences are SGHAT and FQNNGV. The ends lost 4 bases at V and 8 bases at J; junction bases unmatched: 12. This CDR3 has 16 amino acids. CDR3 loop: CASSSGQGARGQEAFF. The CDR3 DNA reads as TGTGCCAGCAGCTCCGGACAGGGGGCGCGTGGACAGGAAGCTTTCTTT.

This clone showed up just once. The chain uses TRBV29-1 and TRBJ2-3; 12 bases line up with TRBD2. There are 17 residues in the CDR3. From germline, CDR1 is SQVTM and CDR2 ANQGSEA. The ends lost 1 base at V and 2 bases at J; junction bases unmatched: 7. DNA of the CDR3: TGCAGCGTTGAAGGCCGACTAGCGGGAGCTCCCACAGATACGCAGTATTTT. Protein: CSVEGRLAGAPTDTQYF.

The CDR3 DNA reads as TGTGCCAGCAGTCTCGGACAGGGCTACGAGCAGTACTTC. As protein: CASSLGQGYEQYF. This chain links TRBV6-5 with TRBJ2-7; 8 bases are shared with TRBD1. V was clipped by 5 bases and J by 3 bases; unmatched bases: 3. The V gene's germline CDR1 is MNHEY and CDR2 SVGAGI. The CDR3 is made up of 13 amino acids.

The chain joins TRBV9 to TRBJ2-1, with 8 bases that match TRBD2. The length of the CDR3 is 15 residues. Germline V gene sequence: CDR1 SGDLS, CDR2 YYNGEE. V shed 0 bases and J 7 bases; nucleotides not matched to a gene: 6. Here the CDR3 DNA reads TGTGCCAGCAGCGTAGCGAGCGGGGGAGGGAATGAGCAGTTCTTC. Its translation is CASSVASGGGNEQFF.

The CDR3 region is CASSTPNRNQETQYF. DNA for the CDR3: TGTGCCAGCAGTACCCCCAACAGAAACCAAGAGACCCAGTACTTC. The chain recombines TRBV28 with TRBJ2-5, with no clear D. Trimming took 5 bases from V and 0 from J, leaving 13 bases between them. This CDR3 has 15 amino acids. CDR1 is MDHEN, CDR2 SYDVKM, per germline.

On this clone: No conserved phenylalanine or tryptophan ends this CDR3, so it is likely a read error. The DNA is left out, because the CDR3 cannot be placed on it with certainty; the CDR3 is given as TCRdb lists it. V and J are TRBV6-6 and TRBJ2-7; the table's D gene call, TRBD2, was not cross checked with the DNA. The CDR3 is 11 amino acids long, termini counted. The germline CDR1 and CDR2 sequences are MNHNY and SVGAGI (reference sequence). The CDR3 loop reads CASSYGDSCFL.

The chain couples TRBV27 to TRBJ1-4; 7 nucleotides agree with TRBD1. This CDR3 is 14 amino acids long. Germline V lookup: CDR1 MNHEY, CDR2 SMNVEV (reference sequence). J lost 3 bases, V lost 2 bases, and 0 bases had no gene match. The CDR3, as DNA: TGTGCCAGCAGTTTACAGGGGGCTAATGAAAAACTGTTTTTT. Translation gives CASSLQGANEKLFF.

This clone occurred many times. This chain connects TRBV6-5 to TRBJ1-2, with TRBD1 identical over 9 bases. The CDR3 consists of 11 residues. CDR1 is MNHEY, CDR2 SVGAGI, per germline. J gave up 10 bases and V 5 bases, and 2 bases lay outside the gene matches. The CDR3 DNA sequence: TGTGCCAGCAGTCGACAGGGGGACTACACCTTC. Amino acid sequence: CASSRQGDYTF.

The CDR3 coding sequence is TGCGCCAGCAGCCCAATACTAGCGGGGATACAATATGAGCAGTTCTTC. Residues: CASSPILAGIQYEQFF. This sequence joins TRBV4-3 and TRBJ2-1; 10 bases are a match to TRBD2. CDR3 length equals 16 residues. V lost 4 bases to trimming and J lost 8 bases; unmatched junction nucleotides: 11. Germline CDR1 is LGHNA and CDR2 is YSLEER.

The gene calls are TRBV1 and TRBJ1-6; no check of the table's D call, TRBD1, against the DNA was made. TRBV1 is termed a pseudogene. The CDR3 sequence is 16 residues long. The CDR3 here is CTSSQGPGNDNSPLHF. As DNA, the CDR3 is TGCACCAGCAGCCAAGGTCCAGGGAACGATAATTCACCCCTCCACTTT.

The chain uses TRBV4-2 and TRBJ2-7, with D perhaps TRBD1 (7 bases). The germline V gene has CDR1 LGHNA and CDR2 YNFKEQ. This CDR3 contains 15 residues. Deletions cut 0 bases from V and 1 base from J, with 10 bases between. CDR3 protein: CASSQDRGVSYEQYF. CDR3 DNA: TGTGCCAGCAGCCAAGACAGGGGGGTATCCTACGAGCAGTACTTC.